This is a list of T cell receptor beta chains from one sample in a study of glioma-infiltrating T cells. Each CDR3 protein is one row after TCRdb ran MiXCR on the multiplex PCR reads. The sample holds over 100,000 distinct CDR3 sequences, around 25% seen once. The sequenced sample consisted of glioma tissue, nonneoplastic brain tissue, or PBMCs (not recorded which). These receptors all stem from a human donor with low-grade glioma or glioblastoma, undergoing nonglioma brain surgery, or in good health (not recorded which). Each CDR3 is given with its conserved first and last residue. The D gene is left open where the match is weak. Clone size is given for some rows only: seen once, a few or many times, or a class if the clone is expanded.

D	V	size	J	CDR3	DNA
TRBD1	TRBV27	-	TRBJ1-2	CATSDLNQGDGYTF	TGTGCCACCAGTGATTTGAACCAGGGGGATGGCTACACCTTC
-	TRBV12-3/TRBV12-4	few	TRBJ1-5	CASSFTLIDQPQHF	TGTGCCAGCAGTTTTACGCTGATCGATCAGCCCCAGCATTTT
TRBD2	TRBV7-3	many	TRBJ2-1	CASSRGTSGYNEQFF	TGTGCCAGCAGCCGCGGGACTAGCGGATACAATGAGCAGTTCTTC
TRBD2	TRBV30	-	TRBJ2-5	CAWSVSAGGETQYF	TGTGCCTGGAGTGTAAGCGCGGGAGGGGAGACCCAGTACTTC
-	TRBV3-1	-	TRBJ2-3	CASNPRGAASTDTQYF	TGTGCCAGCAACCCTAGGGGGGCGGCTAGCACAGATACGCAGTATTTT
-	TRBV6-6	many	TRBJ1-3	CASSYGGASSGNTIYF	TGTGCCAGCAGTTACGGGGGGGCGAGCTCTGGAAACACCATATATTTT
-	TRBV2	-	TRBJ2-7	CASIRTEYEQYF	TGTGCCAGCATACGGACAGAGTACGAGCAGTATTTC
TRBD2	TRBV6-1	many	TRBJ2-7	CATSGTSATEQYF	TGTGCCACCTCCGGGACTAGCGCGACCGAGCAGTACTTC
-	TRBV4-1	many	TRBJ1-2	CASSQDSRGPVWGYTF	TGCGCCAGCAGCCAAGATTCCAGGGGCCCTGTCTGGGGCTACACCTTC
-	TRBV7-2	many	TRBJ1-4	CASRRDRATNEKLFF	TGTGCCAGCAGACGCGACAGAGCAACTAATGAAAAACTGTTTTTT
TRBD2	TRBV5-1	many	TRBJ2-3	CASSVGLASDDTQYF	TGCGCCAGCAGCGTGGGACTAGCAAGCGATGATACGCAGTATTTT
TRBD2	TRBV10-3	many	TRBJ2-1	CAISSLGLAIDNEQFF	TGTGCCATCAGCTCCCTGGGACTAGCGATAGACAATGAGCAGTTCTTC
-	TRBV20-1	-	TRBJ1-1	CSATEGTTEAFF	TGCAGTGCTACGGAGGGAACCACTGAAGCTTTCTTT
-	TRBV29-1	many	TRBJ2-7	CSVGSFSYEQYF	TGCAGCGTTGGCAGTTTCTCCTACGAGCAGTACTTC
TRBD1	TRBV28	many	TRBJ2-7	CASSSAGTGANYEQYF	TGTGCCAGCAGCTCAGCCGGGACAGGGGCTAACTACGAGCAGTACTTC
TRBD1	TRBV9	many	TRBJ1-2	CASRETGGAYGYTF	TGTGCCAGCAGGGAGACAGGGGGCGCATACGGCTACACCTTC
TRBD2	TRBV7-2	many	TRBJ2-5	CASSFFFPGFTSGRYQETQYF	TGTGCCAGCAGCTTCTTTTTTCCAGGGTTCACTAGCGGGCGATACCAAGAGACCCAGTACTTC
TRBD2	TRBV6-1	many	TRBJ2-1	CASSYTGGGWDEQFF	TGTGCCAGCAGTTATACCGGGGGGGGCTGGGATGAGCAGTTCTTC
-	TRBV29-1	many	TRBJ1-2	CSVDRGAIGYTF	TGCAGCGTTGACCGCGGGGCGATTGGCTACACCTTC
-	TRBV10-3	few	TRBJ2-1	CAIRKNSSSYNEQFF	TGTGCCATCAGGAAGAATTCCAGCTCCTACAATGAGCAGTTCTTC
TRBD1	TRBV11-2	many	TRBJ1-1	CASTVTGQGGTEAFF	TGTGCCAGCACCGTTACGGGACAGGGAGGCACTGAAGCTTTCTTT
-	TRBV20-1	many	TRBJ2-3	CSAPSRGASMTDTQYF	TGCAGTGCTCCCTCAAGAGGGGCTAGCATGACAGATACGCAGTATTTT
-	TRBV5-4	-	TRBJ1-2	CASSRQGFDYNYTF	TGTGCCAGCAGCCGTCAGGGCTTCGACTATAACTACACCTTC
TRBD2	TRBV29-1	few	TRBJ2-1	CSAEGGLAGYNEQFF	TGCAGCGCGGAAGGGGGACTAGCGGGGTATAATGAGCAGTTCTTC
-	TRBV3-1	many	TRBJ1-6	CASSLGSSSYNSPLHF	TGTGCCAGCAGCCTGGGATCTAGCTCCTATAATTCACCCCTCCACTTT
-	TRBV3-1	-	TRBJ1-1	CASTGNAEAFF	TGTGCCAGCACGGGGAACGCTGAAGCTTTCTTT
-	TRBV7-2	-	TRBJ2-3	CAGSLGGGRRTDTQYF	TGTGCCGGCAGCCTAGGGGGTGGGAGGCGCACAGATACGCAGTATTTT
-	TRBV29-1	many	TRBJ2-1	CSVEAERSNFGAEFF	TGCAGCGTTGAGGCTGAGAGGAGTAACTTCGGGGCAGAGTTCTTC
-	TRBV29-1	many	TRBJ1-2	CSVLTSGNGYTF	TGCAGCGTCCTGACCAGCGGGAATGGCTACACCTTC
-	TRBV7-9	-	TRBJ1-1	CASSLGLGTEAFF	TGTGCCAGCAGCTTAGGTTTGGGAACTGAAGCTTTCTTT
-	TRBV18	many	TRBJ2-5	CASSPARGEQETQYF	TGTGCCAGCTCACCGGCAAGGGGGGAACAAGAGACCCAGTACTTC
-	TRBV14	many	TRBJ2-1	CASSQDALAKQFF	TGTGCCAGCAGCCAAGATGCGCTAGCGAAGCAGTTCTTC
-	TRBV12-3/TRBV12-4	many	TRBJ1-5	CASSKETGLNQPQHF	TGTGCCAGCTCCAAAGAGACAGGCCTCAATCAGCCCCAGCATTTT
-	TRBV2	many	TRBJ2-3	CASSGGGSGDTDTQYF	TGTGCCAGCAGTGGGGGAGGTTCCGGGGACACAGATACGCAGTATTTT
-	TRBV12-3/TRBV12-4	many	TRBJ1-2	CASRASNYGYTF	TGTGCCAGCAGAGCCTCTAACTATGGCTACACCTTC
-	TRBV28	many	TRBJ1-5	CASTRDGGFNQPQHF	TGTGCCAGCACGCGCGACGGGGGGTTCAATCAGCCCCAGCATTTT